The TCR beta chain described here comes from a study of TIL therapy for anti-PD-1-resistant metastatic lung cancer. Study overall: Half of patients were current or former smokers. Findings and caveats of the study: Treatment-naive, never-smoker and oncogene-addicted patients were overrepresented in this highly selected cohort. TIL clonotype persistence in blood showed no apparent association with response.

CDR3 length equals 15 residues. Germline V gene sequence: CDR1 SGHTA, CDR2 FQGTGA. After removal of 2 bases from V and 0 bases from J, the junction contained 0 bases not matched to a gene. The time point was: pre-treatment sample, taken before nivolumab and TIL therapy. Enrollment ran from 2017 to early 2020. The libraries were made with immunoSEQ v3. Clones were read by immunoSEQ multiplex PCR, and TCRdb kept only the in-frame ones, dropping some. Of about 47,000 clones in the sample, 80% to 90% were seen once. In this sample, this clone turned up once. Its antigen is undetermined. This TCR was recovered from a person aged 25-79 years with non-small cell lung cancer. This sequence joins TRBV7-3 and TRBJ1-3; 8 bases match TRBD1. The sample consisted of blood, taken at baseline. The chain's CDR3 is CASSLGQGSGNTIYF. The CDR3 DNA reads TGTGCCAGCAGCTTAGGACAGGGCTCTGGAAACACCATATATTTT.